This T cell receptor (beta chain) is drawn from a study of blood T cell repertoires in COVID-19. TCRdb keeps only in-frame clones here, not all; method: immunoSEQ multiplex PCR. This sample has 140,000 or so clones, with roughly 80% found just once. Between the trimmed V and J ends, which lost 8 bases and 0 bases, there was a span of 17 bases. The CDR3 is 16 residues long. Looked up from germline, CDR1 is SQVTM and CDR2 is ANQGSEA. The origin of this receptor is a man aged 45-65 years with active or convalescent COVID-19. This chain connects TRBV29-1 to TRBJ1-6; a weak D match, TRBD1 (6 bases). Sequencing was done on a sample of peripheral blood. The CDR3 DNA is TGCAGCCGAGTGGAGGACAGAAGCTCCTATAATTCACCCCTCCACTTT. It translates to CSRVEDRSSYNSPLHF.